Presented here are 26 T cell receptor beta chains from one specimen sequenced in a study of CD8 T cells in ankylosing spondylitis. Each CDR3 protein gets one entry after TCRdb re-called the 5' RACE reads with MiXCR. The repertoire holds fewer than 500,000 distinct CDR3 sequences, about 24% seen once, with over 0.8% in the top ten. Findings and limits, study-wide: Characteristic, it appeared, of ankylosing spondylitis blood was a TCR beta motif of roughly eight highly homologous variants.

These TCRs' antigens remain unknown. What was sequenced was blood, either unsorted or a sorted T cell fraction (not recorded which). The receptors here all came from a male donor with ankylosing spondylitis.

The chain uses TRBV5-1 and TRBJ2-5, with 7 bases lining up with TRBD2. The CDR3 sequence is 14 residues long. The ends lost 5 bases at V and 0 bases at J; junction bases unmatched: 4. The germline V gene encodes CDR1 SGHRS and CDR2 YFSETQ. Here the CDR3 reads CASRVAGHQETQYF. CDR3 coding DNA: TGCGCCAGCAGGGTAGCGGGCCACCAAGAGACCCAGTACTTC. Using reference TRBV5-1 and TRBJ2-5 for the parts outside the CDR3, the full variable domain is KAGVTQTPRYLIKTRGQQVTLSCSPISGHRSVSWYQQTPGQGLQFLFEYFSETQRNKGNFPGRFSGRQFSNSRSEMNVSTLELGDSALYLCASRVAGHQETQYFGPGTRLLVL.

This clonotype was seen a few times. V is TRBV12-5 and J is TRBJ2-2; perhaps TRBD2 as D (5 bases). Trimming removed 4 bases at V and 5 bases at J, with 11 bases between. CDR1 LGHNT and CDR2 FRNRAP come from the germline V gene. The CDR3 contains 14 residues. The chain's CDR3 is CASGSYPGTGELFF. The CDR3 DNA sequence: TGTGCTAGTGGTTCGTATCCGGGGACCGGGGAGCTGTTTTTT.

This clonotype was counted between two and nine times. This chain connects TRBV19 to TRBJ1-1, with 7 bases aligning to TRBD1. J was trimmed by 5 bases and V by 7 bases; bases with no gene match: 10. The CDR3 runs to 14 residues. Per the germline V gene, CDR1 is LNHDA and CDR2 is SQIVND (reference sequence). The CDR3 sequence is CASIRTGGGTEAFF. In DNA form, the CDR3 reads TGTGCCAGTATCCGGACAGGAGGCGGGACTGAAGCTTTCTTT. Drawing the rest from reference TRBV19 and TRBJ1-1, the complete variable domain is DGGITQSPKYLFRKEGQNVTLSCEQNLNHDAMYWYRQDPGQGLRLIYYSQIVNDFQKGDIAEGYSVSREKKESFPLTVTSAQKNPTAFYLCASIRTGGGTEAFFGQGTRLTVV.

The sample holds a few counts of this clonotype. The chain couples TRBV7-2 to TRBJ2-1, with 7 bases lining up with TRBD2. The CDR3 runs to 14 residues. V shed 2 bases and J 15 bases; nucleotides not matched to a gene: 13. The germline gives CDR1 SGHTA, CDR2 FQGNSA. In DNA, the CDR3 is TGTGCCAGCAGCTTACTTAATTCGGGGGGAGAACGGTTCTTC. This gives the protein CASSLLNSGGERFF.

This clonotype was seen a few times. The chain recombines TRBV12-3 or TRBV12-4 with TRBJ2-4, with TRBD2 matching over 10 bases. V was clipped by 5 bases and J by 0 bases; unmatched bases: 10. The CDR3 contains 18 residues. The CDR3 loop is CASSPGTSADIAKNIQYF. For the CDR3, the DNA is TGTGCCAGCAGTCCCGGGACTAGCGCCGATATAGCCAAAAACATTCAGTACTTC.

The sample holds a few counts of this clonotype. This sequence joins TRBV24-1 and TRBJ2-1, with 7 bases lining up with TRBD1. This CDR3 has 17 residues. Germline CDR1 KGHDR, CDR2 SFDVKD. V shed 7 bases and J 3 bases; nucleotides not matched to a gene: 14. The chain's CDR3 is CATSLSPGQRLYNEQFF. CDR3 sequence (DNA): TGTGCCACCAGCTTAAGTCCGGGACAGCGCCTCTACAATGAGCAGTTCTTC.

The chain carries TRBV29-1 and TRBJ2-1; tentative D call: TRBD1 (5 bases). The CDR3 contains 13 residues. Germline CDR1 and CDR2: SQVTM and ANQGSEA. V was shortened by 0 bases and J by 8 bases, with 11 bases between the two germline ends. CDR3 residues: CSVEDFQGDEQFF. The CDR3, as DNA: TGCAGCGTTGAAGATTTTCAGGGCGATGAGCAGTTCTTC.

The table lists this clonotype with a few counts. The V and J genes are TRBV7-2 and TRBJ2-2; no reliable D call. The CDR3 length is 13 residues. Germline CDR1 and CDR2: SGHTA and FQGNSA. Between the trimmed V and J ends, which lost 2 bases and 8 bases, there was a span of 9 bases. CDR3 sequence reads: CASSLILRGELFF. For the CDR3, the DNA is TGTGCCAGCAGCTTAATTTTAAGAGGGGAGCTGTTTTTT. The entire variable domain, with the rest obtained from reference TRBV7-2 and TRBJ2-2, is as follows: GAGVSQSPSNKVTEKGKDVELRCDPISGHTALYWYRQSLGQGLEFLIYFQGNSAPDKSGLPSDRFSAERTGGSVSTLTIQRTQQEDSAVYLCASSLILRGELFFGEGSRLTVL.

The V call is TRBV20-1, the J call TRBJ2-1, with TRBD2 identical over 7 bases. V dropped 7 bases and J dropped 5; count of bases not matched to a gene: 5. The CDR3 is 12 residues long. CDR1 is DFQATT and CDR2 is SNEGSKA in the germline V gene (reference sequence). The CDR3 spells CSGEGRDNEQFF. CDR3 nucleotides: TGCAGTGGGGAGGGAAGGGACAATGAGCAGTTCTTC.

The CDR3 is CSAIRFGDTSTDTQYF. The CDR3 region has the DNA TGCAGTGCTATCCGGTTCGGGGATACTAGCACAGATACGCAGTATTTT. The V and J genes are TRBV20-1 and TRBJ2-3; possibly TRBD2 for D (5 bases). V was clipped by 4 bases and J by 0 bases, with 17 bases between them. CDR3 size: 16 residues. Germline V gives CDR1 DFQATT, CDR2 SNEGSKA (reference sequence).

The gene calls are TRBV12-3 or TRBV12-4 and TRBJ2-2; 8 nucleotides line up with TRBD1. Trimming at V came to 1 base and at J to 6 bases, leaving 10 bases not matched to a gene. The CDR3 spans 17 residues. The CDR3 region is CASSLGDQGARAGELFF. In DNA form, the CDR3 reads TGTGCCAGCAGTTTAGGAGACCAGGGGGCTAGGGCCGGGGAGCTGTTTTTT.

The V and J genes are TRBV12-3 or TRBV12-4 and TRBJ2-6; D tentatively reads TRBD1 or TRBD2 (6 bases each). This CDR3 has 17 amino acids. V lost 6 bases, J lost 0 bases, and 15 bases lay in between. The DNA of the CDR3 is TGTGCCAGCAGGCCGGGACACGGGAGCTCTGGGGCCAACGTCCTGACTTTC. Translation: CASRPGHGSSGANVLTF.

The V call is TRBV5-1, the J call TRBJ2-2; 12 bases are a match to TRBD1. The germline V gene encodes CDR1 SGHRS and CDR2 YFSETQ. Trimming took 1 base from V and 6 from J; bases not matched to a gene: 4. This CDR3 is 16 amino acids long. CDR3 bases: TGCGCCAGCAGCTTGACGGGACAGGGGGCGTCCGGGGAGCTGTTTTTT. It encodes CASSLTGQGASGELFF. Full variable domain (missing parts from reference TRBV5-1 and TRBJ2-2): KAGVTQTPRYLIKTRGQQVTLSCSPISGHRSVSWYQQTPGQGLQFLFEYFSETQRNKGNFPGRFSGRQFSNSRSEMNVSTLELGDSALYLCASSLTGQGASGELFFGEGSRLTVL.

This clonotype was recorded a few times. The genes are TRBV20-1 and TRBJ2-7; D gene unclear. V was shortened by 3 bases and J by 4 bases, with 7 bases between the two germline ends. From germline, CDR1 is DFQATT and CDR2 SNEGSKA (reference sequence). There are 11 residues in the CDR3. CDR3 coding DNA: TGCAGTGCTAGTTACGGATACGAGCAGTACTTC. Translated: CSASYGYEQYF.

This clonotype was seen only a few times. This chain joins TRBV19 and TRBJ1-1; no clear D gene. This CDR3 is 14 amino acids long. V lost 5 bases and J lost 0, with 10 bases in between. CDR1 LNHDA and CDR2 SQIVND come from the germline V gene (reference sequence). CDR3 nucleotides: TGTGCCAGTAGTCCAAGGACGGTGAACACTGAAGCTTTCTTT. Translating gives CASSPRTVNTEAFF.

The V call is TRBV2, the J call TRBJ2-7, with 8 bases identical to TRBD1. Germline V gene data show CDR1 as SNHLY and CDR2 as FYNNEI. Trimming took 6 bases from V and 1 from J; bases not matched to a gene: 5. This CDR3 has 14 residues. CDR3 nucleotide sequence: TGTGCCAGCAGGCGACAGGGGCGATCCTACGAGCAGTACTTC. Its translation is CASRRQGRSYEQYF.

The CDR3 sequence: CASSQLGGDEQFF. The CDR3 bases are TGTGCCAGCAGCCAATTGGGGGGAGATGAGCAGTTCTTC. This chain joins TRBV3-1 and TRBJ2-1; D may be TRBD2 (6 bases). The CDR3 has 13 amino acids. The germline gives CDR1 LGHDT, CDR2 YNNKEL (reference sequence). V lost 2 bases and J 8 bases, leaving 10 bases between the germline ends.

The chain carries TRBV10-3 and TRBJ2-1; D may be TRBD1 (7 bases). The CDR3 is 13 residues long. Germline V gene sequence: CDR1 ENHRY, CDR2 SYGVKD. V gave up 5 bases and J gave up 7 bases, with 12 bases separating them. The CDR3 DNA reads TGTGCCATCAGTCAGGGGGGTTCGAATGAGCAGTTCTTC. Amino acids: CAISQGGSNEQFF.

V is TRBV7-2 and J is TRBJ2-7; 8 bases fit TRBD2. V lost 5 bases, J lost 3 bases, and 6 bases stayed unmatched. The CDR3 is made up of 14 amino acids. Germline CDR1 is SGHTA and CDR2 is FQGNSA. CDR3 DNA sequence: TGTGCCAGCAGCCGGGGGGGAGGCATCTACGAGCAGTACGTC. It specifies CASSRGGGIYEQYV.

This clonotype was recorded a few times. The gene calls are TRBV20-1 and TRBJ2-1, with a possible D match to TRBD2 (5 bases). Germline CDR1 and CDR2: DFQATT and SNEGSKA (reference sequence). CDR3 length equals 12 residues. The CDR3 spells CRLIGRRNEQFF. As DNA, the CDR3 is TGCAGGCTCATCGGTCGGAGGAATGAGCAGTTCTTC.

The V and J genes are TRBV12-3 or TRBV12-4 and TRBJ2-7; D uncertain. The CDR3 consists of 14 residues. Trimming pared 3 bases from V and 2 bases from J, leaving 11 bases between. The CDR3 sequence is CASSFPGPTYEQYF. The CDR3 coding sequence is TGTGCCAGCAGTTTCCCAGGTCCAACCTACGAGCAGTACTTC.

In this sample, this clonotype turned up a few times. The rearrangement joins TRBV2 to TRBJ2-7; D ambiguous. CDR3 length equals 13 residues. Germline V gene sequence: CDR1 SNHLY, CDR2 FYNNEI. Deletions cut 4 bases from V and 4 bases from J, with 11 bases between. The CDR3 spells CASSVGGLYEQYV. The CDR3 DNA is TGTGCCAGCAGTGTGGGTGGGTTGTACGAGCAGTACGTC.

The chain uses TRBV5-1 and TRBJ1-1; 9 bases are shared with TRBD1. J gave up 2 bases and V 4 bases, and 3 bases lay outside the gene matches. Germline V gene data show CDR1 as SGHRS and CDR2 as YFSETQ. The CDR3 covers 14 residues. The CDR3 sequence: CASSGTGTNTEAFF. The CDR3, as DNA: TGCGCCAGCAGCGGGACAGGGACAAACACTGAAGCTTTCTTT.

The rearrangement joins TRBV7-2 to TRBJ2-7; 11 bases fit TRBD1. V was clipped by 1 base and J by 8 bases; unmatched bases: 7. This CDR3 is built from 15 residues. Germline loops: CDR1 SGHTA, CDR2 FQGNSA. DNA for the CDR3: TGTGCCAGCAGCTTAGATGGGGACAGGGGGAGGAAGCAGTACTTC. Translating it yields CASSLDGDRGRKQYF.

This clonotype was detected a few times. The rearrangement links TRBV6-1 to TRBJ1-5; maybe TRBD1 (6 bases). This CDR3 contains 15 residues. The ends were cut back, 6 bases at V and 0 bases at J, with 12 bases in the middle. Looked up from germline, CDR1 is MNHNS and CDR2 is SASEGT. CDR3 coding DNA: TGTGCCAGCAGCCAGACAGGACCTAGCAATCAGCCCCAGCATTTT. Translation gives CASSQTGPSNQPQHF.

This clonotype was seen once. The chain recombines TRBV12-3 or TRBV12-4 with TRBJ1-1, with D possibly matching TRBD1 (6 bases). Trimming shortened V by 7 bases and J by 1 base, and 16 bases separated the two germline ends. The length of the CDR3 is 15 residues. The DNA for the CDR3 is TGTGCCAGCATCAAGGGGGGCAGCAGGAACACTGAAGCTTTCTTT. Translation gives CASIKGGSRNTEAFF.